This T cell receptor beta chain was sequenced in a study of CD8 T cells in ankylosing spondylitis. Study outcomes and limitations: Disease-linked clones, CD8+, were relatively rare in peripheral blood. Made up of about eight highly homologous variants, a TCR beta motif appeared characteristic of ankylosing spondylitis blood.

In this sample, this clonotype turned up many times. No antigen is known for it. Germline is not matched at one junction end, which may reflect a read error. This CDR3 is 17 amino acids long. CDR1 and CDR2 from the germline V gene are SGHDN and FVKESK. Using quantitative 5'-RACE with molecular barcodes, the authors made TCR beta libraries. TCRdb re-called the 5' RACE reads with MiXCR, one entry per CDR3 protein. The sample contains some 140,000 distinct CDR3 sequences, 17% of which appear only once. V usage is TRBV14 and J usage is TRBJ2-3; 8 bases are a match to TRBD2. The sequencing sample was made of blood, either unsorted or a sorted T cell fraction (not recorded which). The receptor was isolated from a male donor with ankylosing spondylitis. This chain's CDR3 is CASNQGDGRALTDTQYF. CDR3 nucleotide sequence: TGTGCCAGCAACCAAGGGGACGGGAGGGCCTTGACAGATACGCAGTATTTT.